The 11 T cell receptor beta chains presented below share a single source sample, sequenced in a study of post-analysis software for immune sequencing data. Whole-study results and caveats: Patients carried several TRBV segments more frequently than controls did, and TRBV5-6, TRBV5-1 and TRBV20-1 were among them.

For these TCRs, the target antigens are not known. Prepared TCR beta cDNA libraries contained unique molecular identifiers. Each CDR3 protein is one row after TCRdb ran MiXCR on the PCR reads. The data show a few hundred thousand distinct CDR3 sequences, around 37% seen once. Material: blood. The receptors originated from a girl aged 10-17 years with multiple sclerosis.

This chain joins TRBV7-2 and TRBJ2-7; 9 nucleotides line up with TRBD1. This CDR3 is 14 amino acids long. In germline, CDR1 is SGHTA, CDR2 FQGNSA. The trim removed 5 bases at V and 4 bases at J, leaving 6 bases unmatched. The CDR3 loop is CASSRAGTGYEQYF. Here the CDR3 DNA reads TGTGCCAGCAGCAGAGCCGGGACAGGGTACGAGCAGTACTTC.

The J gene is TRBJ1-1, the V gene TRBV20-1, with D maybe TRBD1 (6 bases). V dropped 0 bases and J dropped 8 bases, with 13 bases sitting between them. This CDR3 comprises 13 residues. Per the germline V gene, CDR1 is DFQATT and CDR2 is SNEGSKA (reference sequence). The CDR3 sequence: CSARDQRGTEAFF. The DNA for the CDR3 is TGCAGTGCTAGAGATCAGCGAGGGACAGAAGCTTTCTTT.

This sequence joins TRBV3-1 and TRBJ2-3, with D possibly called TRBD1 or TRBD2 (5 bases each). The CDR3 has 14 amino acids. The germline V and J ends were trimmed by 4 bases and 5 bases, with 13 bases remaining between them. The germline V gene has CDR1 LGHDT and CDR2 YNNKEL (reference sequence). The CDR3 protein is CASSPVGERDTQYF. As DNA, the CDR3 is TGTGCCAGCAGCCCCGTGGGGGAAAGAGATACGCAGTATTTT.

The CDR3 spells CASSPAAYQETQYF. DNA for the CDR3: TGTGCCAGCTCACCAGCAGCGTACCAAGAGACCCAGTACTTC. The chain joins TRBV18 to TRBJ2-5; D is unresolved. This CDR3 is built from 14 residues. CDR1 is KGHSH, CDR2 LQKENI, per germline. V lost 2 bases and J 0 bases, leaving 7 bases between the germline ends.

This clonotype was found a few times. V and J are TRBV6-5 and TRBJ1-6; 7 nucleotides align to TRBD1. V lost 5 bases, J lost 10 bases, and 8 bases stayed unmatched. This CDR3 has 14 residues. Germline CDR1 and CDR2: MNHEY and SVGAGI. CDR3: CASSQQGFGSPLHF. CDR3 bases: TGTGCCAGCAGTCAACAGGGGTTTGGCTCACCCCTCCACTTT.

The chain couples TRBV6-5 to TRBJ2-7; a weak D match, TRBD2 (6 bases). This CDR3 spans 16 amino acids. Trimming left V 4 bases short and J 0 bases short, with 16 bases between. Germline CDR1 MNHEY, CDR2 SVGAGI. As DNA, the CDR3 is TGTGCCAGCAGTTCCCGGCGGGGTAGCCGCTCCTACGAGCAGTACTTC. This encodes CASSSRRGSRSYEQYF.

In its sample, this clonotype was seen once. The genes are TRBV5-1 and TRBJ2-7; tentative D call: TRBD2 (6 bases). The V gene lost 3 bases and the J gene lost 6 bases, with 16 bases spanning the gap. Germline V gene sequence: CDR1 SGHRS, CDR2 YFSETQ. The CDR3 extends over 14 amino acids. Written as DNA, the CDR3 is TGCGCCAGCAGCTGGGGCAGCCCGGGGGTCGAGCAGTACTTC. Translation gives CASSWGSPGVEQYF. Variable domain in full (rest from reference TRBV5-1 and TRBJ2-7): KAGVTQTPRYLIKTRGQQVTLSCSPISGHRSVSWYQQTPGQGLQFLFEYFSETQRNKGNFPGRFSGRQFSNSRSEMNVSTLELGDSALYLCASSWGSPGVEQYFGPGTRLTVT.

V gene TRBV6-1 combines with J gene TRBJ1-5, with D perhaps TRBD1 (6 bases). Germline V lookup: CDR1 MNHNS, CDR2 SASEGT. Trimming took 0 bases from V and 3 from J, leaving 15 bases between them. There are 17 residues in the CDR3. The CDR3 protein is CASSEALSTGNNQPQHF. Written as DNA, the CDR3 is TGTGCCAGCAGTGAAGCCCTTTCCACAGGGAACAATCAGCCCCAGCATTTT.

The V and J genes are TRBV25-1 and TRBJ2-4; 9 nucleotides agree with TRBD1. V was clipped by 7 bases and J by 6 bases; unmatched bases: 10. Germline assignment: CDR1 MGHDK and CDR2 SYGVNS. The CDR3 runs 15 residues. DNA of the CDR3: TGTGCCAGCATAGTCCCACTGGACAGGGGAAACATTCAGTACTTC. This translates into CASIVPLDRGNIQYF.

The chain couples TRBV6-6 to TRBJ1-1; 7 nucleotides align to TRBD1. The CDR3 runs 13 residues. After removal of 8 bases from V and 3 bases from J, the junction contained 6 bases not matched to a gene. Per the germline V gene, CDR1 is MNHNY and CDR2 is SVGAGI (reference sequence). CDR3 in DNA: TGTGCCAGCTGCTTTAGGGGGCACACTGAAGCTTTCTTT. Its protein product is CASCFRGHTEAFF.

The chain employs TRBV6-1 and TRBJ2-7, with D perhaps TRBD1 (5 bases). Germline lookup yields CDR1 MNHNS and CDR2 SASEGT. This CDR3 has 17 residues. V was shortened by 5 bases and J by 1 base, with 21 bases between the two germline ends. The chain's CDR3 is CASSRIPGAETSYEQYF. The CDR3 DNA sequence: TGTGCCAGCAGTAGAATTCCTGGGGCAGAGACTTCCTACGAGCAGTACTTC.